This passage covers 25 T cell receptor beta chains from one sample sequenced in a study of T-cell reconstitution after alpha-beta-depleted transplantation in children. It was with unique molecular identifiers that the TCRbeta library was prepared. From the PCR reads, TCRdb called clonotypes with MiXCR, one entry per CDR3 protein. This table holds fewer than 550,000 distinct CDR3 sequences, about a tenth found once. The sequences come from PBMCs from the stem cell graft donor, collected from the stem cell graft. These receptors all stem from a human donor who donated a stem cell graft to a child with acute myeloid leukemia.

This clonotype has just a few counts. The chain couples TRBV5-4 to TRBJ2-4; D gene unclear. The CDR3 runs 12 residues. Trimming pared 3 bases from V and 9 bases from J, leaving 10 bases between. Germline loops: CDR1 SGHNT, CDR2 YYREEE (reference sequence). The CDR3 DNA reads TGTGCCAGCAGCTCGGGCGGATCCATTCAGTACTTC. Amino acid sequence: CASSSGGSIQYF. The variable domain in full, with the rest retrieved from reference TRBV5-4 and TRBJ2-4, is ETGVTQSPTHLIKTRGQQVTLRCSSQSGHNTVSWYQQALGQGPQFIFQYYREEENGRGNFPPRFSGLQFPNYSSELNVNALELDDSALYLCASSSGGSIQYFGAGTRLSVL.

This clonotype was counted between two and nine times. The chain recombines TRBV5-1 with TRBJ2-1; D remains unclear. The V gene's germline CDR1 is SGHRS and CDR2 YFSETQ. The CDR3 has 13 residues. Trimming shortened V by 4 bases and J by 7 bases, and 12 bases separated the two germline ends. The CDR3 is CASSQIVGNEQFF. The DNA of the CDR3 is TGCGCCAGCAGCCAGATCGTAGGGAATGAGCAGTTCTTC.

This clonotype was recorded many times. The chain couples TRBV29-1 to TRBJ2-7; D remains unclear. The CDR3 loop spans 15 amino acids. V shed 0 bases and J shed 3 bases, with 15 bases lying between them. Germline V gene data show CDR1 as SQVTM and CDR2 as ANQGSEA. The CDR3: CSVEDTDQGLYEQYF. The CDR3 DNA is TGCAGCGTTGAAGATACGGACCAAGGCCTCTACGAGCAGTACTTC.

V gene TRBV20-1 combines with J gene TRBJ1-1; D gene unclear. The length of the CDR3 is 12 residues. Germline V gene data show CDR1 as DFQATT and CDR2 as SNEGSKA (reference sequence). CDR3 DNA: TGCAGGGCCGAGATAGGCGGCACTGAAGCTTTCTTT. Its translation: CRAEIGGTEAFF.

About this clonotype: A much larger clone sits a single nucleotide away, making a read error possible. The rearrangement joins TRBV20-1 to TRBJ2-1; D call uncertain. The germline V gene encodes CDR1 DFQATT and CDR2 SNEGSKA (reference sequence). The ends were cut back, 7 bases at V and 0 bases at J, with 19 bases in the middle. The length of the CDR3 is 16 residues. CDR3: CSGVPPYASSYNEQFF. For the CDR3, the DNA is TGCAGTGGCGTTCCGCCTTACGCCAGCTCCTACAATGAGCAGTTCTTC.

Turning to this clonotype: One junction end disagrees with the germline gene, perhaps due to a read error. V usage is TRBV9 and J usage is TRBJ1-4; D is unresolved. The CDR3 runs 15 residues. The germline gives CDR1 SGDLS, CDR2 YYNGEE. CDR3 in DNA: TGTGCCAGCAGCGTAGGCTCATCAACTAATGAAACACTGTTTTTT. It yields the protein CASSVGSSTNETLFF.

This clonotype occurred many times. In nucleotides, the CDR3 is TGTGCCAGCAGTAACCATCCTAACTATGGCTACACCTTC. It specifies CASSNHPNYGYTF. The V gene is TRBV6-5, the J gene TRBJ1-2; no definite D call. The CDR3 contains 13 residues. The germline V gene encodes CDR1 MNHEY and CDR2 SVGAGI. The ends were cut back, 5 bases at V and 0 bases at J, with 7 bases in the middle.

This chain links TRBV11-2 with TRBJ1-6; a weak D match, TRBD1 (5 bases). The germline CDR1 and CDR2 sequences are SGHAT and FQNNGV. CDR3 length: 15 residues. With 4 bases removed from V and 5 bases from J, the gap between germline ends came to 12 bases. This CDR3 is CASSSTGTDNSPLHF. The CDR3 bases are TGTGCCAGCAGCTCAACCGGGACGGATAATTCACCCCTCCACTTT.

The sample holds a few counts of this clonotype. The chain couples TRBV29-1 to TRBJ2-3; 8 bases agree with TRBD1. This CDR3 is built from 16 residues. J was trimmed by 1 base and V by 3 bases; bases with no gene match: 9. Germline CDR1 and CDR2: SQVTM and ANQGSEA. CDR3 sequence: CSVETTGGIRTDTQYF. CDR3 in DNA: TGCAGCGTTGAGACCACAGGGGGGATACGCACAGATACGCAGTATTTT.

At least ten counts were recorded for this clonotype. This chain links TRBV2 with TRBJ2-1; the match to TRBD1 covers 9 bases. V dropped 5 bases and J dropped 6; count of bases not matched to a gene: 5. The CDR3 totals 14 residues. Per germline, CDR1 SNHLY and CDR2 FYNNEI. Written as DNA, the CDR3 is TGTGCCAGCAGTACCGGGACAGGGACCAATGAGCAGTTCTTC. Translated: CASSTGTGTNEQFF.

This clonotype showed up just a few times. The chain links TRBV25-1 to TRBJ2-7, with 7 nucleotides matching TRBD1. Germline lookup yields CDR1 MGHDK and CDR2 SYGVNS. The CDR3 runs 17 residues. V lost 4 bases to trimming and J lost 4 bases; unmatched junction nucleotides: 16. The CDR3 DNA reads TGTGCCAGCAGTGCCCCCCAGAAGACAGGGCAAAGTTACGAGCAGTACTTC. Its translation: CASSAPQKTGQSYEQYF.

This clonotype was seen only a few times. V and J are TRBV5-1 and TRBJ2-3; D call uncertain. The germline CDR1 and CDR2 sequences are SGHRS and YFSETQ. V was trimmed by 3 bases and J by 8 bases, leaving 16 bases between them. The length of the CDR3 is 14 residues. CDR3 loop: CASSSPQRVGTQYF. CDR3 sequence (DNA): TGCGCCAGCAGCTCCCCTCAGCGAGTGGGTACGCAGTATTTT.

The chain uses TRBV3-1 and TRBJ1-5; 7 positions match TRBD1. From germline, CDR1 is LGHDT and CDR2 YNNKEL (reference sequence). The V and J ends lost 0 bases and 6 bases, in that order; junction bases with no gene match: 2. The CDR3 has 14 residues. The CDR3 sequence: CASSQERGLQPQHF. CDR3 bases: TGTGCCAGCAGCCAAGAAAGGGGGCTTCAGCCCCAGCATTTT.

The CDR3 loop is CASSEDRGSTDTQYF. CDR3 in DNA: TGTGCCAGCAGTGAGGACAGGGGTAGCACAGATACGCAGTATTTT. The chain joins TRBV25-1 to TRBJ2-3; 9 bases are a match to TRBD1. J gave up 0 bases and V 3 bases, and 1 base lay outside the gene matches. This CDR3 has 15 residues. The germline V gene encodes CDR1 MGHDK and CDR2 SYGVNS. Full variable domain (outside the CDR3, taken from reference TRBV25-1 and TRBJ2-3): EADIYQTPRYLVIGTGKKITLECSQTMGHDKMYWYQQDPGMELHLIHYSYGVNSTEKGDLSSESTVSRIRTEHFPLTLESARPSHTSQYLCASSEDRGSTDTQYFGPGTRLTVL.

This clonotype was seen at least ten times. The V call is TRBV2, the J call TRBJ2-5; D is uncertain. CDR1 and CDR2 from the germline V gene are SNHLY and FYNNEI. V shed 6 bases and J shed 1 base, with 12 bases lying between them. CDR3 length equals 14 residues. This CDR3 is CASRNQASQETQYF. As DNA, the CDR3 is TGTGCCAGCAGGAATCAGGCCTCCCAAGAGACCCAGTACTTC.

CDR3 protein: CASSVACSLYEQYV. As DNA, the CDR3 is TGTGCCAGCAGCGTAGCGTGTAGCCTCTACGAGCAGTACGTC. J is TRBJ2-7 and V is TRBV9; the D is unclear. The V gene's germline CDR1 is SGDLS and CDR2 YYNGEE. V was shortened by 0 bases and J by 3 bases, with 10 bases between the two germline ends. The CDR3 is 14 amino acids.

This clonotype has a handful of counts. This chain connects TRBV18 to TRBJ2-3; D is unresolved. CDR3 length: 14 residues. Deletions cut 2 bases from V and 2 bases from J, with 8 bases between. Germline values: CDR1 KGHSH, CDR2 LQKENI. Here the CDR3 reads CASSPSQDTDTQYF. DNA for the CDR3: TGTGCCAGCTCACCAAGCCAGGACACAGATACGCAGTATTTT. The entire variable domain, with the rest obtained from reference TRBV18 and TRBJ2-3, is as follows: NAGVMQNPRHLVRRRGQEARLRCSPMKGHSHVYWYRQLPEEGLKFMVYLQKENIIDESGMPKERFSAEFPKEGPSILRIQQVVRGDSAAYFCASSPSQDTDTQYFGPGTRLTVL.

This clonotype was seen ten or more times. The chain combines TRBV5-1 with TRBJ2-2; the match to TRBD1 covers 9 bases. Trimming removed 4 bases from V and 4 bases from J; junction bases left unmatched: 8. Germline V CDR1 and CDR2: SGHRS, YFSETQ. This CDR3 has 16 residues. The CDR3 here is CASSPAGQGITGELFF. CDR3 DNA: TGCGCCAGCAGCCCGGCGGGACAGGGTATCACCGGGGAGCTGTTTTTT.

In this sample, this clonotype turned up a few times. The rearrangement links TRBV5-1 to TRBJ2-5; D is tentatively TRBD1 or TRBD2 (5 bases each). Trimming shortened V by 0 bases and J by 5 bases, and 14 bases separated the two germline ends. CDR1 and CDR2 (germline): SGHRS, YFSETQ. The CDR3 contains 15 residues. The CDR3 here is CASSLDTGAGETQYF. CDR3 sequence (DNA): TGCGCCAGCAGCTTGGATACCGGGGCAGGCGAGACCCAGTACTTC.

The chain joins TRBV5-3 to TRBJ1-2; D not certain. TRBV5-3 belongs to the ORF category, with a function that is uncertain. Trimming pared 2 bases from V and 4 bases from J, leaving 9 bases between. This CDR3 is 13 amino acids long. The CDR3 loop is CARSLGATYGYTF. In nucleotides, the CDR3 is TGTGCCAGAAGCTTAGGAGCGACCTATGGCTACACCTTC.

The chain carries TRBV12-3 or TRBV12-4 and TRBJ2-5, with D perhaps being TRBD1 or TRBD2 (5 bases each). The CDR3 is made up of 13 amino acids. Trimming cost V 5 bases and J 9 bases, with 16 bases left between them. This CDR3 reads CASSVGSTGPQYF. The CDR3 nucleotides are TGTGCCAGCAGTGTAGGATCCACGGGGCCCCAGTACTTC.

This clonotype has just a few counts. This chain joins TRBV25-1 and TRBJ1-1, with TRBD1 as a possible D gene (5 bases). Trimming left V 6 bases short and J 1 base short, with 15 bases between. CDR3 length: 15 residues. Per the germline V gene, CDR1 is MGHDK and CDR2 is SYGVNS. This CDR3 reads CASRASMGQNTEAFF. As DNA, the CDR3 is TGTGCCAGCAGGGCTTCAATGGGGCAGAACACTGAAGCTTTCTTT.

The chain uses TRBV4-2 and TRBJ2-4; either TRBD1 or TRBD2 may supply D (6 bases each). Germline assignment: CDR1 LGHNA and CDR2 YNFKEQ. The CDR3 covers 18 residues. The ends were cut back, 0 bases at V and 6 bases at J, with 21 bases in the middle. The CDR3 DNA is TGTGCCAGCAGCCAAGAATACGGCAGCCCCGGAGGGGGAAACATTCAGTACTTC. Translated: CASSQEYGSPGGGNIQYF.

The gene calls are TRBV19 and TRBJ2-1; TRBD2 aligns across 7 bases. Germline V lookup: CDR1 LNHDA, CDR2 SQIVND (reference sequence). The CDR3 sequence is 13 residues long. V was pared by 3 bases and J by 7 bases, with 3 bases of the junction left unmatched. CDR3 sequence (DNA): TGTGCCAGTAGTATTTGGGGAGGGAATGAGCAGTTCTTC. Translated, it gives CASSIWGGNEQFF.

J is TRBJ2-7 and V is TRBV12-3 or TRBV12-4; D may be TRBD1 (5 bases). This CDR3 region has 14 residues. Trimming pared 3 bases from V and 7 bases from J, leaving 16 bases between. DNA of the CDR3: TGTGCCAGCAGTTTGATGGGGCCTAATTGGGAGCAGTACTTC. Translation: CASSLMGPNWEQYF.